This T cell receptor beta chain was captured in a study of a mutant IDH1 vaccine in newly diagnosed glioma. Regarding time point: week 35, safety follow-up. Vaccine doses each comprised 300 ug of mutant IDH1 20-mer peptide, with topical imiquimod. In the case of this clone: Its antigen is unidentified.

Some clones are missing from TCRdb's copy, which holds only in-frame ones; the method was immunoSEQ multiplex PCR. This sample has about 54,000 clones, with 84% found just once. There are 17 residues in the CDR3. Trimming took 3 bases from V and 4 from J; bases not matched to a gene: 10. Germline V gene lookup returns CDR1 LNHDA and CDR2 SQIVND (reference sequence). This chain joins TRBV19 and TRBJ1-3, with 9 bases aligning to TRBD1. Sequenced here: PBMCs, sampled from a glioma patient whose treatment included an IDH1 peptide vaccine. The clonotype originates from a woman aged 18-29 years with glioma. CDR3: CASSILWGTGRGNTIYF. CDR3 nucleotide sequence: TGTGCCAGTAGTATTCTCTGGGGGACAGGGCGAGGAAACACCATATATTTT. Using reference TRBV19 and TRBJ1-3 for the parts outside the CDR3, the full variable domain is DGGITQSPKYLFRKEGQNVTLSCEQNLNHDAMYWYRQDPGQGLRLIYYSQIVNDFQKGDIAEGYSVSREKKESFPLTVTSAQKNPTAFYLCASSILWGTGRGNTIYFGEGSWLTVV.